This TCR beta chain was sequenced for a study of technical replicates of blood from a few donors. CDR1 MDHEN and CDR2 SYDVKM come from the germline V gene. CDR3 size: 14 residues. The ends were cut back, 5 bases at V and 8 bases at J, with 18 bases in the middle. This clone is a singleton in its sample. Data came from immunoSEQ multiplex PCR; TCRdb stores just in-frame clones and leaves some out. The sample consists of roughly 80,000 clones, roughly 96% of them appearing once. The sequenced material came from T cells isolated from PBMCs. The receptor was derived from a human donor in good health. The rearrangement uses TRBV28 and TRBJ1-1; tentatively, D is TRBD1 (6 bases). The CDR3 coding sequence is TGTGCCAGCAGTCTTACCGGACAGAGGGCGGAAGCTTTCTTT. It codes for CASSLTGQRAEAFF.